The 4 T cell receptor beta chains in this list originate from one sample, sequenced in a study of response to subunit inactivated influenza vaccine (dated by TCRdb to between 2018 and 2020). The receptor library was made with RT-PCR. TCRdb shows the sequencer as Illumina HiSeq 2500. TCRdb reprocessed the public reads (quality trimming at Q25 with fastp, clone calling with MiXCR) and kept in-frame beta chains. Every CDR3 protein is listed once, alongside the most common genes and DNA of its rows. Present in this sample are a few hundred thousand distinct CDR3 sequences, approximately 23% of which were seen just once. 10% of the sample rests with the top ten. This specimen consisted of PBMCs from blood, obtained less than 22 months after vaccination. These receptors were collected from a man between 50 and 75 years old who received an inactivated influenza vaccine. Donor details come from another sample of the same person, matched by shared clones.

In this sample, this clonotype turned up a few times. The chain recombines TRBV4-2 with TRBJ1-1; perhaps TRBD1 as D (6 bases). This CDR3 is built from 14 residues. Germline V gene data show CDR1 as LGHNA and CDR2 as YNFKEQ. V was pared by 1 base and J by 3 bases, with 9 bases between. The CDR3 sequence is CASSQGGGHTEAFF. CDR3 nucleotide sequence: TGTGCCAGCAGCCAAGGGGGGGGGCACACTGAAGCTTTCTTT.

V gene TRBV24-1 combines with J gene TRBJ2-2; no firm D call. V lost 1 base and J 6 bases, leaving 2 bases between the germline ends. The CDR3 is 12 amino acids. The V gene's germline CDR1 is KGHDR and CDR2 SFDVKD. CDR3 bases: TGTGCCACCAGTGATTTTCCCGGGGAGCTGTTTTTT. Protein: CATSDFPGELFF.

In this sample, this clonotype turned up many times. V is TRBV5-1 and J is TRBJ1-6, with D perhaps TRBD1 (5 bases). The CDR3 runs 15 residues. V was clipped by 0 bases and J by 5 bases, with 9 bases between them. The germline CDR1 and CDR2 sequences are SGHRS and YFSETQ. The CDR3 region has the DNA TGCGCCAGCAGCTTGGGAACAGGAGATAATTCACCCCTCCACTTT. It translates to CASSLGTGDNSPLHF. Full variable domain (remainder filled in from reference TRBV5-1 and TRBJ1-6): KAGVTQTPRYLIKTRGQQVTLSCSPISGHRSVSWYQQTPGQGLQFLFEYFSETQRNKGNFPGRFSGRQFSNSRSEMNVSTLELGDSALYLCASSLGTGDNSPLHFGNGTRLTVT.

This clonotype was seen a few times. The CDR3: CASSQHTGIASPLHF. The CDR3, as DNA: TGTGCCAGCAGCCAACATACAGGGATTGCTTCACCCCTCCACTTT. J is TRBJ1-6 and V is TRBV14; D might be TRBD1 (6 bases). Trimming stripped 2 bases from V and 9 bases from J, with 14 bases between. The germline gives CDR1 SGHDN, CDR2 FVKESK. The CDR3 contains 15 residues.